This T cell receptor beta chain comes out of a study of blood T cell repertoires in COVID-19. This CDR3 spans 13 amino acids. The V and J ends lost 3 bases and 4 bases respectively, with 10 bases between them. Germline lookup yields CDR1 DFQATT and CDR2 SNEGSKA (reference sequence). The authors' processing: Amplification of reference gene primers was used by the study to estimate nucleated cell counts. TCRdb's table, derived via immunoSEQ multiplex PCR, lists solely in-frame clones and lacks some. V and J calls plus clone size are reproduced from that table; the DNA served to infer D and trimming. The repertoire has 32,000 or so clones, almost 90% of them found once; the top ten carry roughly 6.3%.

The chain employs TRBV20-1 and TRBJ2-1; weak D call: TRBD2 (5 bases). The TCR sequence derives from a human donor in a cohort sampled during active COVID-19. Sequenced: peripheral blood. The CDR3 here is CSASWSGYNEQFF. CDR3 nucleotide sequence: TGCAGTGCTAGTTGGTCGGGGTACAATGAGCAGTTCTTC.